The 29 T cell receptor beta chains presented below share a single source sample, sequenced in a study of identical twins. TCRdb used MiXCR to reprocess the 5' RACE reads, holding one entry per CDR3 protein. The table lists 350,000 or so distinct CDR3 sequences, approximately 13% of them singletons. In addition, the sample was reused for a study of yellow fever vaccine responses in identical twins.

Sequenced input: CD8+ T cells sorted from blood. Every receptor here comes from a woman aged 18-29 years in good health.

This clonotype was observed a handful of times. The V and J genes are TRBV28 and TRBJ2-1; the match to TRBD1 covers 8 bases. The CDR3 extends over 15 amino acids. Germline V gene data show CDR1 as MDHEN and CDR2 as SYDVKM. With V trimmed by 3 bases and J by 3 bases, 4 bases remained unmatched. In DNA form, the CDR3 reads TGTGCCAGCAGTTTTGGGACAGGAGTCTACAATGAGCAGTTCTTC. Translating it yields CASSFGTGVYNEQFF.

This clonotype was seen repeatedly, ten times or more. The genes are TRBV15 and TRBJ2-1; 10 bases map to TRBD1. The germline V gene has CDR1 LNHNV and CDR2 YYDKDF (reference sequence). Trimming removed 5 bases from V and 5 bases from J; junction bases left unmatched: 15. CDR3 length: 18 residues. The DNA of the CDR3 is TGTGCCACCAGCCGCTTCCCTTTTCCGGGACAGGGGAACAATGAGCAGTTCTTC. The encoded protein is CATSRFPFPGQGNNEQFF. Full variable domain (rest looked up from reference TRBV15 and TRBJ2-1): DAMVIQNPRYQVTQFGKPVTLSCSQTLNHNVMYWYQQKSSQAPKLLFHYYDKDFNNEADTPDNFQSRRPNTSFCFLDIRSPGLGDTAMYLCATSRFPFPGQGNNEQFFGPGTRLTVL.

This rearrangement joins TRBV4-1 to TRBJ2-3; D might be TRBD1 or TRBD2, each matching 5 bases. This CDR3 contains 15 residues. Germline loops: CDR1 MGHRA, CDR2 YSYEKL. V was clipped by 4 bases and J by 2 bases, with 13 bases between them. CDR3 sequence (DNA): TGCGCCAGCAGCCGAGAGGGACGGACCACAGATACGCAGTATTTT. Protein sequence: CASSREGRTTDTQYF.

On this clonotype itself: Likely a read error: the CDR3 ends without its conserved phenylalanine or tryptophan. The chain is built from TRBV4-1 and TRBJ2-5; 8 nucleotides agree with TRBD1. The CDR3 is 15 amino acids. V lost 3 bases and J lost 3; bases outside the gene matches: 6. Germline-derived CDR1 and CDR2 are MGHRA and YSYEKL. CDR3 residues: CASSHSQTGEETQYV. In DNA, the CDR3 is TGCGCCAGCAGCCACTCCCAGACAGGGGAAGAGACCCAGTACGTC.

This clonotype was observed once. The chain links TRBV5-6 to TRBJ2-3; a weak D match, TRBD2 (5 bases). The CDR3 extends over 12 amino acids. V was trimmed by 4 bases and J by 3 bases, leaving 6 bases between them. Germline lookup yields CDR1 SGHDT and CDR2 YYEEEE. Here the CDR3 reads CASSTSTDTQYF. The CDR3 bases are TGTGCCAGCAGCACTAGTACAGATACGCAGTATTTT.

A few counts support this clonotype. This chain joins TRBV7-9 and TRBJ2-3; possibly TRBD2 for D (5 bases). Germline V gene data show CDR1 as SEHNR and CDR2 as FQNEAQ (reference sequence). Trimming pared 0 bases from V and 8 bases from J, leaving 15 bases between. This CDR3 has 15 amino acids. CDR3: CASSLAEPDSGTQYF. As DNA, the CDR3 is TGTGCCAGCAGCTTAGCGGAGCCGGACTCTGGTACGCAGTATTTT.

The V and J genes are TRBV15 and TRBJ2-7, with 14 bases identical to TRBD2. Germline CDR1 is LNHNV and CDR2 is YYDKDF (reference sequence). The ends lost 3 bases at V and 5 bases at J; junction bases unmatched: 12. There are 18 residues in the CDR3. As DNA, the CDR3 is TGTGCCACCAGCAGTTACCCCCGGACTAGCGGGAGGATCCACGAGCAGTACTTC. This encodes CATSSYPRTSGRIHEQYF.

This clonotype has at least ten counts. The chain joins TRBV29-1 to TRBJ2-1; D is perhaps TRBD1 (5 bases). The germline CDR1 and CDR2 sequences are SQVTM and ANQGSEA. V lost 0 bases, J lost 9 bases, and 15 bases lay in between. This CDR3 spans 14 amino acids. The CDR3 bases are TGCAGCGTTGAAGATGAGGTAGGGGTGGGTGAGCAGTTCTTC. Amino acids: CSVEDEVGVGEQFF.

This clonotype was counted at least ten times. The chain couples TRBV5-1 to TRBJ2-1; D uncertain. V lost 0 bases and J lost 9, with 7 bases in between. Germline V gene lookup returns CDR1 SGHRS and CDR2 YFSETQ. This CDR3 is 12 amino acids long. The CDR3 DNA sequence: TGCGCCAGCAGCTTGGCTAGAGCTGAGCAGTTCTTC. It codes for CASSLARAEQFF.

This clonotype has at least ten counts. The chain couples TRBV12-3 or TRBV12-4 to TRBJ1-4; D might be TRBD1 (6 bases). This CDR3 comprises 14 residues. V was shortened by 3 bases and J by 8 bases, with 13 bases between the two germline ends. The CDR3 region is CASSFGGADEKLFF. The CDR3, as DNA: TGTGCCAGCAGTTTCGGGGGCGCGGACGAAAAACTGTTTTTT.

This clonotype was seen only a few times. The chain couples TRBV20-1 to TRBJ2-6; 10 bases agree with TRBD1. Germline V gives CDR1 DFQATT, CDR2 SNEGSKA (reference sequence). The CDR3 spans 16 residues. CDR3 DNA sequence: TGCAGCCTCCGTGACAGGGGGCCCTCTGGGGCCAACGTCCTGACTTTC. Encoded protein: CSLRDRGPSGANVLTF.

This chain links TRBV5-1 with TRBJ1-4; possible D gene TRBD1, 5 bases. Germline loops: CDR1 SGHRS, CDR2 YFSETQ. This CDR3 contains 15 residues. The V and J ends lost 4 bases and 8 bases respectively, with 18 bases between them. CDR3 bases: TGCGCCAGCAGCCGCTTGGGGACCGGGGGGGAAAAACTGTTTTTT. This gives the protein CASSRLGTGGEKLFF.

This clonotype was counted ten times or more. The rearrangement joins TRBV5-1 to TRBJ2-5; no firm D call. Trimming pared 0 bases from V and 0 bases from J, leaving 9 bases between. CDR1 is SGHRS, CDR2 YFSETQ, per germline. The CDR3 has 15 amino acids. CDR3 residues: CASSLDLAHQETQYF. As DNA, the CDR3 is TGCGCCAGCAGCTTGGATTTGGCTCACCAAGAGACCCAGTACTTC.

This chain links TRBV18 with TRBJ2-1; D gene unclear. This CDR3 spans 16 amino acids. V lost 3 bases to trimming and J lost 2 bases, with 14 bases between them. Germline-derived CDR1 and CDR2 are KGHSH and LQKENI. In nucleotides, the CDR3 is TGTGCCAGCTCACCCTCGTCGACAATTACCTACAATGAGCAGTTCTTC. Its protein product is CASSPSSTITYNEQFF.

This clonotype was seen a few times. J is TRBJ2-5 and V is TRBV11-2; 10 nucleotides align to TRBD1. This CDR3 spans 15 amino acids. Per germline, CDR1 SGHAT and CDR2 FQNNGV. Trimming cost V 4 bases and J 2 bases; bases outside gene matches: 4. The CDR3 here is CASSSEGQGQETQYF. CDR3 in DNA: TGTGCCAGCAGCTCAGAGGGACAGGGGCAAGAGACCCAGTACTTC.

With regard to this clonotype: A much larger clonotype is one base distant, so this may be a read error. CDR3 region: CASSETEFNEKFF. DNA of the CDR3: TGTGCCAGCAGTGAGACGGAGTTCAATGAGAAGTTCTTC. The V and J genes are TRBV6-4 and TRBJ2-1; D unclear. The CDR3 has 13 residues. Germline CDR1 is MRHNA and CDR2 is SNTAGT.

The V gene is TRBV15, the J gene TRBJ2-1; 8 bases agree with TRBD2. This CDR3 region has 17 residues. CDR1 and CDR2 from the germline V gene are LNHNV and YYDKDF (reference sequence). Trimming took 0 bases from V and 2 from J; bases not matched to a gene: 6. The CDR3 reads CATSRDVYGRAYNEQFF. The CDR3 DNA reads TGTGCCACCAGCAGAGATGTTTACGGGAGGGCCTACAATGAGCAGTTCTTC.

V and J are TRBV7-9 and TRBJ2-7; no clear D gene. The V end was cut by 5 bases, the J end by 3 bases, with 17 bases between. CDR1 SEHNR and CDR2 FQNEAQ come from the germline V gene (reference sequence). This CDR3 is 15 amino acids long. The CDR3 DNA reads TGTGCCAGCAGCACGACCACAGTCCCGTTCTACGAGCAGTACTTC. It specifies CASSTTTVPFYEQYF.

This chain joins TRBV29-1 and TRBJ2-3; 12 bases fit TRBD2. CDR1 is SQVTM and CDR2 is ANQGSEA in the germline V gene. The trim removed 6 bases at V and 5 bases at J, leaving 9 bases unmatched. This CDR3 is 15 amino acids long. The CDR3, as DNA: TGCAGCGTCCCCGGACTAGCGGGACTGGTAGATACGCAGTATTTT. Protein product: CSVPGLAGLVDTQYF.

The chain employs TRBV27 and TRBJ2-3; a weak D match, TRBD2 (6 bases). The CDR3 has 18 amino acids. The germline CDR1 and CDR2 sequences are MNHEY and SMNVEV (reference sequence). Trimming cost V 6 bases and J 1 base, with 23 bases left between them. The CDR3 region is CASSLEGPGRVGTDTQYF. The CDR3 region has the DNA TGTGCCAGCAGCCTCGAAGGACCCGGGAGAGTGGGCACAGATACGCAGTATTTT.

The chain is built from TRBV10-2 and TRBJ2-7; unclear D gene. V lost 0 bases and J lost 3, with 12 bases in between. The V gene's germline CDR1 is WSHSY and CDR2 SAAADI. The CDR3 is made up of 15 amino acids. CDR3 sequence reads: CASSESRQSLYEQYV. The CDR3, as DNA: TGCGCCAGCAGTGAGTCGCGGCAGAGTCTCTACGAGCAGTACGTC.

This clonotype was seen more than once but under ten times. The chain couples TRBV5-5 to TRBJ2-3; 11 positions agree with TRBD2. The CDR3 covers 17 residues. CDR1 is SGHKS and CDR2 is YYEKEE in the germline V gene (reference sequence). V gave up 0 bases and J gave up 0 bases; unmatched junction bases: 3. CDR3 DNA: TGTGCCAGCAGCTTGGGACTAGCGGGACCTAGCACAGATACGCAGTATTTT. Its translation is CASSLGLAGPSTDTQYF.

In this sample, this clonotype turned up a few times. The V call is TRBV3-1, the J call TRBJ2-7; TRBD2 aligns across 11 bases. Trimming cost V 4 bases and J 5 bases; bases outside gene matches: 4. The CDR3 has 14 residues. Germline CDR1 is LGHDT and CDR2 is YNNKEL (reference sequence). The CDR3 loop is CASSLSGRADEQYF. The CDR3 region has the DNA TGTGCCAGCAGCCTTAGCGGGAGGGCTGACGAGCAGTACTTC.

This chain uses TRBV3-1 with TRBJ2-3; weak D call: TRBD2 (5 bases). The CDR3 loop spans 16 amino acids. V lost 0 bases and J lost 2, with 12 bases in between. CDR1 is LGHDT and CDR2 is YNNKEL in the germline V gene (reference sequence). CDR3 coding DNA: TGTGCCAGCAGCCAAGAGGTTGACGGGAACACAGATACGCAGTATTTT. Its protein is CASSQEVDGNTDTQYF.

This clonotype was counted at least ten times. The CDR3 here is CSVEDRFYGYTF. CDR3 nucleotides: TGCAGCGTCGAGGACAGGTTCTATGGCTACACCTTC. J is TRBJ1-2 and V is TRBV29-1; 7 bases align to TRBD1. The V gene's germline CDR1 is SQVTM and CDR2 ANQGSEA. Losses at the gene ends were 6 bases for V and 4 bases for J; bases not matched to a gene: 5. This CDR3 comprises 12 residues.

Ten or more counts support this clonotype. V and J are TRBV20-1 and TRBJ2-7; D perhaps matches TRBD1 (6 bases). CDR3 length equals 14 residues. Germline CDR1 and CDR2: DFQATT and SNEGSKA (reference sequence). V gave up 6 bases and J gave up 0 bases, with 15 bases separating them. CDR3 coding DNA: TGCAGTGCCCCAGATCGGGACACCTCCTACGAGCAGTACGTC. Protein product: CSAPDRDTSYEQYV.

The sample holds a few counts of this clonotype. The CDR3 DNA sequence: TGTGCCAGCTCACCACCTGACGTGACAACCACTGAAGCTTTCTTT. It specifies CASSPPDVTTTEAFF. The chain employs TRBV18 and TRBJ1-1; D gene uncertain. With 0 bases removed from V and 4 bases from J, the gap between germline ends came to 12 bases. Germline lookup yields CDR1 KGHSH and CDR2 LQKENI. The CDR3 sequence is 15 residues long.

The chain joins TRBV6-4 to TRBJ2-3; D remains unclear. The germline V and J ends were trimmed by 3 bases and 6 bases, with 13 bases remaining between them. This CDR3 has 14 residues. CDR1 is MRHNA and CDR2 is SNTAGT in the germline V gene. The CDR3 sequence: CASSEEITADTQYF. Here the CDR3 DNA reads TGTGCCAGCAGTGAGGAGATAACAGCGGATACGCAGTATTTT.

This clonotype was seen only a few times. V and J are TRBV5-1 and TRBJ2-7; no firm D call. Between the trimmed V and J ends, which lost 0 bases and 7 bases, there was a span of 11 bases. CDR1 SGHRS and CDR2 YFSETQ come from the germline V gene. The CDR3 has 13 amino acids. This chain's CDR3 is CASSLVPAREQYF. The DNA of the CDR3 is TGCGCCAGCAGCTTGGTGCCGGCGCGTGAGCAGTACTTC.